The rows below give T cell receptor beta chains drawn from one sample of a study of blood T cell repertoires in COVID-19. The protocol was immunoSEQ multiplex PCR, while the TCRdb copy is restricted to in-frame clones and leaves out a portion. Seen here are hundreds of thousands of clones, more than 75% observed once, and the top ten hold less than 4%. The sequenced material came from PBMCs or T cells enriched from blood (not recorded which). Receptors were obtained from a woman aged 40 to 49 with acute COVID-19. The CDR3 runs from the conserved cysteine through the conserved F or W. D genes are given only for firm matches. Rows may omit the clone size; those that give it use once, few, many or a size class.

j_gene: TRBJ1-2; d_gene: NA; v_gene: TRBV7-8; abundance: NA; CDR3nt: TGTGCCAGCAGCCCCGCGTCCGGGGATATCTATGGCTACACCTTC; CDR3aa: CASSPASGDIYGYTF
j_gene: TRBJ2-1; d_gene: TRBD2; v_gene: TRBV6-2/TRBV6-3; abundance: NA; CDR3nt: TGTGCCAGCAGCACATTGCTCACGACTAGCAAAGGGGTCAACAATGAGCAGTTCTTC; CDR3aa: CASSTLLTTSKGVNNEQFF
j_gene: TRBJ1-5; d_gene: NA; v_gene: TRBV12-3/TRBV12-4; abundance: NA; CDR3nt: TGTGCCAGCAGCCCCCCCGGGAATCAGCCCCAGCATTTT; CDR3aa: CASSPPGNQPQHF
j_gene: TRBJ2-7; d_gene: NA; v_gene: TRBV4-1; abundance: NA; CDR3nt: TGCGCCAGCAGCCGGGGACTCTCCTACGAGCAGTACTTC; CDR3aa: CASSRGLSYEQYF
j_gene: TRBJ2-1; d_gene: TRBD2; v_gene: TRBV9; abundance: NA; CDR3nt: TGTGCCAGCACGCGGGAGTTCTTCTACAATGAGCAGTTCTTC; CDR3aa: CASTREFFYNEQFF
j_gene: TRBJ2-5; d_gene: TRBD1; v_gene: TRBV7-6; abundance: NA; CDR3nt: TGTGCCAGCAGCGACAGGGCCGAGGAGACCCAGTACTTC; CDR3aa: CASSDRAEETQYF
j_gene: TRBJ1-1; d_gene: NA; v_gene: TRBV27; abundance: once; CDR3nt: TGTGCCAGCACTCGGGTACCTATGAACACTGAAGCTTTCTTT; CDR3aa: CASTRVPMNTEAFF
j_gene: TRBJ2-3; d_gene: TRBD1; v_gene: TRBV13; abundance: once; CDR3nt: TGTGCCAGCAGCTTAGCCCGGACAGGTTCTAGCACAGATACGCAGTATTTT; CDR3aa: CASSLARTGSSTDTQYF
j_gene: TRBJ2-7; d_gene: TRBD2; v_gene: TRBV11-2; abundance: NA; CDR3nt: TGTGCCAGCAGCCGCGGAGGACTAGCGGGCTACGAGCAGTACTTC; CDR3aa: CASSRGGLAGYEQYF
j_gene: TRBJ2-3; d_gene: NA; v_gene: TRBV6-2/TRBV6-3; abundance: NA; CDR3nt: TGTGCCAGCAGTTACTCGAGCGGAGGCACAGATACGCAGTATTTT; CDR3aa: CASSYSSGGTDTQYF
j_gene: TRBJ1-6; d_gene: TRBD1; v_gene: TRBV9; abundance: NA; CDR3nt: TGTGCCAGCAGCCCTCGGACAGGGGGAGACTCACCCCTCCACTTT; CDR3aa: CASSPRTGGDSPLHF
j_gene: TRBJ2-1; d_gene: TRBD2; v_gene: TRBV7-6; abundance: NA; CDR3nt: TGTGCCAGCAGCTTAGGGACTAGCATCGGCTACAATGAGCAGTTCTTC; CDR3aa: CASSLGTSIGYNEQFF
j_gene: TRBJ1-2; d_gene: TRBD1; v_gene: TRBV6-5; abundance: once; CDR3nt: TGTGCCAGCAGTTACGCGGACAGGGGGCTTTATGGCTACACCTTC; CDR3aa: CASSYADRGLYGYTF
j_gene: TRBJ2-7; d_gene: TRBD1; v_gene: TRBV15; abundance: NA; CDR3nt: TGTGCCACCAGCAGTTTCCCTCGGGGGACAGGGCTTGCCGAGCAGTACTTC; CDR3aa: CATSSFPRGTGLAEQYF
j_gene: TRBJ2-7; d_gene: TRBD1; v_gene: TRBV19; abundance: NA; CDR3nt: TGTGCCAGTAGTCCCGACAGGGGCTACGAGCAGTACTTC; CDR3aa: CASSPDRGYEQYF
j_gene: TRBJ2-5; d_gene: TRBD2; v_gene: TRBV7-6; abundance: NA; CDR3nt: TGTGCCAGCAGCTCCGCTTGGACTAGCGGAAAAGAGACCCAGTACTTC; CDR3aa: CASSSAWTSGKETQYF
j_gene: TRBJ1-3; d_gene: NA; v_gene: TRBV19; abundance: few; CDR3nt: TGTGCCAGTAGTCGAAGGACACCTGGAAACACCATATATTTT; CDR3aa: CASSRRTPGNTIYF
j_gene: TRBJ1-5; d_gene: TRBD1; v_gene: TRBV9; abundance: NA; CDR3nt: TGTGCCAGCAGCGCGACAGGGGAGGGCAATCAGCCCCAGCATTTT; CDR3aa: CASSATGEGNQPQHF
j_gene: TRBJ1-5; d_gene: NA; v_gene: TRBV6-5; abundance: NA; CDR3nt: TGTGCCAGCAGCTTGTCGCGACAGCCCCAGCATTTT; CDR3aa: CASSLSRQPQHF
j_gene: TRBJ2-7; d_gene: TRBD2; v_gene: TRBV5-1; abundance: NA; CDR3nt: TGCGCCAGCAGCTTGTCGGCGGGAGGACTGAGGGAGCAGTACTTC; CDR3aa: CASSLSAGGLREQYF
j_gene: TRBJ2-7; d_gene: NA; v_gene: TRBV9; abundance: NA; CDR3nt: TGTGCCAGCAGCGTAGCTTTCGGGGGAACCTACGAGCAGTACTTC; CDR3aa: CASSVAFGGTYEQYF
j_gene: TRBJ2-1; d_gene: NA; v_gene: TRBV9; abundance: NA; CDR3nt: TGTGCCAGCAGCCCAACCGCAGGGGGGTTACTTGAGCAGTTCTTC; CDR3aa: CASSPTAGGLLEQFF
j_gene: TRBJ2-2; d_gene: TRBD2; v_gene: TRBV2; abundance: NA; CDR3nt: TGTGCCAGCAAGCTAGCGGCAAACACCGGGGAGCTGTTTTTT; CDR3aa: CASKLAANTGELFF
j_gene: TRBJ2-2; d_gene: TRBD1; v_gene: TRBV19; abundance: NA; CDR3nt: TGTGCCAGTAGTATAGTGGGGACAGGCACCGGGGAGCTGTTTTTT; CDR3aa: CASSIVGTGTGELFF
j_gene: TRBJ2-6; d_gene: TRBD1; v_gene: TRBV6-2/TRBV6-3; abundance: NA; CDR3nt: TGTGCCAGCAGTTCCGGGACAGGCTTTGGGGCCAACGTCCTGACTTTC; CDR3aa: CASSSGTGFGANVLTF
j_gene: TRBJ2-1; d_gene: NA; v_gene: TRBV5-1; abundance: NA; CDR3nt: TGCGCCAGCAGCTTGGGGACTAACTACAATGAGCAGTTCTTC; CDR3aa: CASSLGTNYNEQFF
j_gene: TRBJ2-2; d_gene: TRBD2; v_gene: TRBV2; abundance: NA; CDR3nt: TGTGCCAGCACCGGACTAGCCGATACCGGGGAGCTGTTTTTT; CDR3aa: CASTGLADTGELFF
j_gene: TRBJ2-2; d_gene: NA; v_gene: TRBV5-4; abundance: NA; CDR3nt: TGTGCCAGCAGCTTCAGGGCGCTTAACACCGGGGAGCTGTTTTTT; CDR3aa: CASSFRALNTGELFF
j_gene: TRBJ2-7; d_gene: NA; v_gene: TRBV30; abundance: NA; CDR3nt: TGTGCCTGGGTGCGATCCCAGGACAGCTACGAGCAGTACTTC; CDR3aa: CAWVRSQDSYEQYF
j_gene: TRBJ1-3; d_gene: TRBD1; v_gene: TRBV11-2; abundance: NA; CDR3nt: TGTGCCAGCAGCTCTTTGACAGGGAGGGGAAACACCATATATTTT; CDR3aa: CASSSLTGRGNTIYF
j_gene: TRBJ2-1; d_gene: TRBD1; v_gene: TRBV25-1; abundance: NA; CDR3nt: TGTGCCAGCAGTCAGCCGGGACAGGGTCCCAATGAGCAGTTCTTC; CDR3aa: CASSQPGQGPNEQFF
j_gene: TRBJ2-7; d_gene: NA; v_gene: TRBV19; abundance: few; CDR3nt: TGTGCCAGTAGTATTCCCACAGGGGAGCAGTACTTC; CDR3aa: CASSIPTGEQYF
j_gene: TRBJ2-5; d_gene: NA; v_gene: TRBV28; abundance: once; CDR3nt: TGTGCCAGCACCCCGACAGTAAAAGAGACCCAGTACTTC; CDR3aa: CASTPTVKETQYF
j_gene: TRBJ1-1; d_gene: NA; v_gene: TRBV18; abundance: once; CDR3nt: TGTGCCAGCTCACCATACGGACAGCCAAGAGATGAAGCTTTCTTT; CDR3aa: CASSPYGQPRDEAFF
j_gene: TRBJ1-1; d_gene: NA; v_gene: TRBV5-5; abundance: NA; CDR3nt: TGTGCCAGCAGCCCCCGGGGGGCAGAAGCTTTCTTT; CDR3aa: CASSPRGAEAFF
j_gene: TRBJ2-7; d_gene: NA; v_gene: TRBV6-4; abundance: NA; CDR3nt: TGTGCCAGCAGTGAAGAAGCGGGTATATCCTACGAGCAGTACTTC; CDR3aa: CASSEEAGISYEQYF
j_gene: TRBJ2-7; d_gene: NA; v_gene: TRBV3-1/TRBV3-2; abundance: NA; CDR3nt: TGTGCCAGCAGCTTGGGGACTGTTACCTACGAGCAGTACTTC; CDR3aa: CASSLGTVTYEQYF
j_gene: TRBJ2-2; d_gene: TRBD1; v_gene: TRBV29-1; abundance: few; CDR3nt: TGCAGCGTTAAACAGGGGTTCACCGGGGAGCTGTTTTTT; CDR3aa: CSVKQGFTGELFF
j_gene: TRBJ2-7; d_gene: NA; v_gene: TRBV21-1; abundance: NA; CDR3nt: TGTGCCAGCAGCAACCTGACTAGCGGGAGGGTGGTCGAGCAGTACTTC; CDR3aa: CASSNLTSGRVVEQYF
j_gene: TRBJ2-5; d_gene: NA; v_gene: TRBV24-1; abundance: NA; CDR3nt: TGTGCCACCAGTGACCCGGCGGAGGGCCGAGAGACCCAGTACTTC; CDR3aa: CATSDPAEGRETQYF
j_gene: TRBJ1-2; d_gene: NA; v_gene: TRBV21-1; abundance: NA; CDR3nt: TGTGCCAGCACCGAAGGGCTGACAGGGGGCCTGACTAACTATGGCTACACCTTC; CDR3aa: CASTEGLTGGLTNYGYTF
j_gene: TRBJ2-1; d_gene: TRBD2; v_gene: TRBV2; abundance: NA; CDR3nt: TGTGCCAGCAGGAGAAGCGGGATAGTGGATGAGCAGTTCTTC; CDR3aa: CASRRSGIVDEQFF
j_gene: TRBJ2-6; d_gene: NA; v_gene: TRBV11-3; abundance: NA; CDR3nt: TGTGCCAGCAGCTTAGGCGGTGGAACAGGGGCCAACGTCCTGACTTTC; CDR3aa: CASSLGGGTGANVLTF
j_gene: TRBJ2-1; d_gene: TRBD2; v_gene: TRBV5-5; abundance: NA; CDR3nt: TGTGCCAGCAGCCCGAGGACTAGCGGGAGTGGGTCCTACAATGAGCAGTTCTTC; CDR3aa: CASSPRTSGSGSYNEQFF
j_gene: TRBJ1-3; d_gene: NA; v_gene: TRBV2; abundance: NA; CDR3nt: TGTGCCAGCAGGGACACCTCTGGAAACACCATATATTTT; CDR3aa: CASRDTSGNTIYF
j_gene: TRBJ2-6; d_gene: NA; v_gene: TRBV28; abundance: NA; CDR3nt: TGTGCCAGCAGTTCAGGGTCCTCTGGGGCCAACGTCCTGACTTTC; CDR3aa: CASSSGSSGANVLTF
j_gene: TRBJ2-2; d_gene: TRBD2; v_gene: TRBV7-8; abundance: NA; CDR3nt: TGTGCCAGCAGCTTAGAAAGACTAGCGGGAGCTGGGGAGCTGTTTTTT; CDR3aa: CASSLERLAGAGELFF
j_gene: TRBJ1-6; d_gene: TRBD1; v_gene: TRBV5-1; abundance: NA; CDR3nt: TGCGCCAGCAGCTTGTTGACAGGGGAGGATTCACCCCTCCACTTT; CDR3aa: CASSLLTGEDSPLHF
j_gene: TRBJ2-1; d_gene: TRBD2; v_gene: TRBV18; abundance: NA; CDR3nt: TGTGCCAGCTCACCGGACCCTTGGACTAGCGGGAGGTCGGATGAGCAGTTCTTC; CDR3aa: CASSPDPWTSGRSDEQFF
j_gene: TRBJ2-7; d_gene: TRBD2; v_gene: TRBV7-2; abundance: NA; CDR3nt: TGTGCCAGCAGCTTAGAGGGGAGGGCTACGTACGAGCAGTACTTC; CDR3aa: CASSLEGRATYEQYF
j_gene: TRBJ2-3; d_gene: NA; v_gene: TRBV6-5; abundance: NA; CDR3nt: TGTGCCAGCATGAGGTACACAGATACGCAGTATTTT; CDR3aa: CASMRYTDTQYF
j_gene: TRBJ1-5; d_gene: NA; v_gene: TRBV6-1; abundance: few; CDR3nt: TGTGCCAGCAGTGAAGCAAGGGGAGGAGGACAGCCCCAGCATTTT; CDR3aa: CASSEARGGGQPQHF